These T cell receptor beta chains were read from a single sample in a study of T cell clonotyping in hematopoietic cell transplantation. Data came from immunoSEQ multiplex PCR; TCRdb stores just in-frame clones and leaves some out. The sample yields about 45,000 clones, roughly four fifths seen once. Here the sequenced sample was peripheral blood mononuclear cells, taken before stem cell transplant. Receptors were obtained from a man between 60 and 70 years old with myelodysplastic syndrome. Some clones in this sample may be carry-over from other donors' samples. Both conserved end residues are part of each CDR3. D genes are given only for firm matches. Rows may omit the clone size; those that give it use once, few, many or a size class.

v_call: TRBV15
d_call: TRBD1
j_call: TRBJ1-5
clone_size: few
cdr3_aa: CATSRARQGTSNQPQHF
cdr3_nt: TGTGCCACCAGCAGAGCCAGACAGGGGACCTCCAATCAGCCCCAGCATTTT

v_call: TRBV10-3
d_call: NA
j_call: TRBJ1-2
clone_size: NA
cdr3_aa: CAISESTIGYTF
cdr3_nt: TGTGCCATCAGTGAGTCGACCATAGGCTACACCTTC

v_call: TRBV6-5
d_call: NA
j_call: TRBJ1-1
clone_size: NA
cdr3_aa: CASSYGGSDREAFF
cdr3_nt: TGTGCCAGCAGTTACGGGGGGTCGGACCGGGAAGCTTTCTTT

v_call: TRBV5-1
d_call: NA
j_call: TRBJ2-3
clone_size: once
cdr3_aa: CASSLEASEDTQYF
cdr3_nt: TGCGCCAGCAGCTTGGAGGCTAGCGAAGATACGCAGTATTTT

v_call: TRBV5-8
d_call: NA
j_call: TRBJ2-3
clone_size: NA
cdr3_aa: CASSLLFGSPSTDTQYF
cdr3_nt: TGTGCCAGCAGCTTGCTTTTCGGGTCTCCAAGCACAGATACGCAGTATTTT

v_call: TRBV19
d_call: NA
j_call: TRBJ1-1
clone_size: NA
cdr3_aa: CASSIQVNTEAFF
cdr3_nt: TGTGCCAGTAGTATACAGGTGAACACTGAAGCTTTCTTT

v_call: TRBV9
d_call: NA
j_call: TRBJ1-1
clone_size: few
cdr3_aa: CASSSTRDTEAFF
cdr3_nt: TGTGCCAGCAGCTCCACCAGGGATACTGAAGCTTTCTTT

v_call: TRBV5-6
d_call: NA
j_call: TRBJ1-6
clone_size: NA
cdr3_aa: CASSLGQKNSPLHF
cdr3_nt: TGTGCCAGCAGCTTGGGTCAGAAGAATTCACCCCTCCACTTT

v_call: TRBV30
d_call: TRBD1
j_call: TRBJ2-2
clone_size: NA
cdr3_aa: CAYGQGAREGGELFF
cdr3_nt: TGTGCCTACGGACAGGGGGCTCGAGAGGGCGGGGAGCTGTTTTTT

v_call: TRBV27
d_call: NA
j_call: TRBJ1-3
clone_size: NA
cdr3_aa: CASSSAGNTIYF
cdr3_nt: TGTGCCAGCAGTTCGGCCGGAAACACCATATATTTT

v_call: TRBV5-6
d_call: NA
j_call: TRBJ1-4
clone_size: NA
cdr3_aa: CASSLGPKGGEKLFF
cdr3_nt: TGTGCCAGCAGCCTTGGACCAAAGGGCGGCGAAAAACTGTTTTTT

v_call: TRBV28
d_call: TRBD1
j_call: TRBJ1-2
clone_size: NA
cdr3_aa: CASSQQGRGYGYTF
cdr3_nt: TGTGCCAGCAGCCAACAGGGGAGGGGATATGGCTACACCTTC